The 25 T cell receptor beta chains below were found in one sample sequenced in a study of cytomegalovirus exposure and HLA in healthy donors. Vbeta (60) and Jbeta (13) primers were used in the PCR. Some clones are missing from TCRdb's copy, which holds only in-frame ones; the method was immunoSEQ multiplex PCR. The data show under 65,000 clones, about 80% seen once. Sequencing was carried out using PBMCs. These receptors came from a man aged 45 to 65 in good health and CMV-seronegative.

This chain links TRBV27 with TRBJ1-1; the D is unclear. Trimming pared 6 bases from V and 4 bases from J, leaving 12 bases between. This CDR3 has 13 residues. The germline gives CDR1 MNHEY, CDR2 SMNVEV (reference sequence). The CDR3 protein is CASSRTRGTEAFF. The CDR3 region has the DNA TGTGCCAGCAGCAGGACCCGGGGCACTGAAGCTTTCTTT.

Here the CDR3 reads CASSTGGGNQPQHF. CDR3 sequence (DNA): TGTGCCAGCTCGACAGGGGGTGGCAATCAGCCCCAGCATTTT. The chain links TRBV18 to TRBJ1-5; the match to TRBD1 covers 9 bases. There are 14 residues in the CDR3. With V trimmed by 6 bases and J by 2 bases, 2 bases remained unmatched. Germline lookup yields CDR1 KGHSH and CDR2 LQKENI.

J is TRBJ1-2 and V is TRBV5-1, with D tentatively TRBD1 (6 bases). CDR1 and CDR2 from the germline V gene are SGHRS and YFSETQ. The V and J ends lost 4 bases and 7 bases respectively, with 17 bases between them. This CDR3 is built from 14 residues. For the CDR3, the DNA is TGCGCCAGCAGCCCTGCAGGGGCGATAGCTGGCTACACCTTC. Translating gives CASSPAGAIAGYTF.

V is TRBV6-1 and J is TRBJ2-5, with D uncertain. This CDR3 has 12 amino acids. CDR1 is MNHNS, CDR2 SASEGT, per germline. The V and J ends lost 6 bases and 5 bases respectively, with 10 bases between them. CDR3 protein: CASSISAETQYF. The DNA for the CDR3 is TGTGCCAGCAGCATCAGCGCGGAGACCCAGTACTTC.

This chain uses TRBV29-1 with TRBJ2-1; TRBD1 is a possible D gene (6 bases). CDR1 is SQVTM and CDR2 is ANQGSEA in the germline V gene. This CDR3 has 11 residues. The ends were cut back, 6 bases at V and 8 bases at J, with 11 bases in the middle. As DNA, the CDR3 is TGCAGCGTAACAGGGATCTATGAGCAGTTCTTC. This translates into CSVTGIYEQFF.

This chain connects TRBV11-2 to TRBJ2-3; weak D call: TRBD1 (5 bases). The CDR3 is 17 amino acids. The germline CDR1 and CDR2 sequences are SGHAT and FQNNGV. The ends were cut back, 1 base at V and 4 bases at J, with 18 bases in the middle. CDR3 nucleotides: TGTGCCAGCAGCTTAGGATATGCTGGTGCAGGGTCAGATACGCAGTATTTT. Protein: CASSLGYAGAGSDTQYF.

This chain links TRBV5-1 with TRBJ2-2, with 7 bases that match TRBD1. The ends lost 2 bases at V and 4 bases at J; junction bases unmatched: 8. The CDR3 has 16 residues. Germline V CDR1 and CDR2: SGHRS, YFSETQ. CDR3 region: CASSFVRTGPTGELFF. CDR3 sequence (DNA): TGCGCCAGCAGCTTTGTAAGGACAGGTCCCACCGGGGAGCTGTTTTTT.

The chain uses TRBV5-4 and TRBJ1-1; 7 bases fit TRBD1. The CDR3 spans 15 residues. The germline V gene has CDR1 SGHNT and CDR2 YYREEE (reference sequence). V shed 1 base, J shed 1 base, and the junction held 4 bases outside the gene matches. CDR3 sequence: CASSLSRTGNTEAFF. CDR3 DNA: TGTGCCAGCAGCTTGAGTAGGACAGGGAACACTGAAGCTTTCTTT.

This clone has a single count. The V and J genes are TRBV28 and TRBJ2-7; 11 bases agree with TRBD1. In germline, CDR1 is MDHEN, CDR2 SYDVKM. CDR3 length equals 16 residues. The trim removed 6 bases at V and 5 bases at J, leaving 12 bases unmatched. For the CDR3, the DNA is TGTGCCAGCAGAAACCAACTTGGACAGGGGGCGGACGAGCAGTACTTC. Encoded protein: CASRNQLGQGADEQYF.

V gene TRBV5-1 combines with J gene TRBJ1-5; D unresolved. V lost 0 bases and J lost 7, with 11 bases in between. This CDR3 comprises 14 residues. Germline V gene data show CDR1 as SGHRS and CDR2 as YFSETQ. Here the CDR3 DNA reads TGCGCCAGCAGCTTGGCCGATTTCGGGCAGCCCCAGCATTTT. Its translation: CASSLADFGQPQHF.

The rearrangement uses TRBV25-1 and TRBJ2-3, with TRBD2 matching 16 bases. V lost 3 bases to trimming and J lost 0 bases; unmatched junction nucleotides: 3. Germline-derived CDR1 and CDR2 are MGHDK and SYGVNS. This CDR3 has 18 amino acids. CDR3 sequence: CASSEGLAGGFSTDTQYF. The CDR3 nucleotides read TGTGCCAGCAGTGAGGGACTAGCGGGGGGGTTTAGCACAGATACGCAGTATTTT. The full variable domain, with the rest looked up from reference TRBV25-1 and TRBJ2-3, is EADIYQTPRYLVIGTGKKITLECSQTMGHDKMYWYQQDPGMELHLIHYSYGVNSTEKGDLSSESTVSRIRTEHFPLTLESARPSHTSQYLCASSEGLAGGFSTDTQYFGPGTRLTVL.

The V gene is TRBV7-8, the J gene TRBJ1-2; D is perhaps TRBD1 (5 bases). Germline V gene data show CDR1 as SGHVS and CDR2 as FQNEAQ. Trimming shortened V by 5 bases and J by 5 bases, and 18 bases separated the two germline ends. CDR3 size: 15 residues. CDR3 loop: CASSQGGKRGYGYTF. Written as DNA, the CDR3 is TGTGCCAGCAGCCAGGGAGGGAAGAGGGGATATGGCTACACCTTC.

The table lists this clone with a count of one. The V and J genes are TRBV19 and TRBJ1-1; D gene uncertain. Germline V gene data show CDR1 as LNHDA and CDR2 as SQIVND (reference sequence). CDR3 length: 13 amino acids. V lost 4 bases and J lost 1, with 7 bases in between. The CDR3 region has the DNA TGTGCCAGTAGTAGCCGACAGAACACTGAAGCTTTCTTT. It is translated as CASSSRQNTEAFF.

The chain has TRBV5-1 and TRBJ2-7; D might be TRBD2 (5 bases). There are 14 residues in the CDR3. Deletions cut 0 bases from V and 0 bases from J, with 7 bases between. CDR1 and CDR2 (germline): SGHRS, YFSETQ. The CDR3 region has the DNA TGCGCCAGCAGCTTGGTACGGGACTCCTACGAGCAGTACTTC. It codes for CASSLVRDSYEQYF.

A few counts support this clone. This chain connects TRBV2 to TRBJ2-1, with 8 bases matching TRBD2. J was trimmed by 0 bases and V by 8 bases; bases with no gene match: 3. The CDR3 is 14 amino acids. CDR1 is SNHLY and CDR2 is FYNNEI in the germline V gene. The CDR3 DNA is TGTGCCAGCGCTCGGGGGGGCTCCTACAATGAGCAGTTCTTC. Protein: CASARGGSYNEQFF.

The gene calls are TRBV13 and TRBJ2-3, with 9 bases fitting TRBD1. With V trimmed by 5 bases and J by 7 bases, 4 bases remained unmatched. Looked up from germline, CDR1 is PRHDT and CDR2 is FYEKMQ (reference sequence). CDR3 size: 13 residues. As DNA, the CDR3 is TGTGCCAGCAGCACAGGGGGCATAAATACGCAGTATTTT. Protein product: CASSTGGINTQYF.

The chain joins TRBV5-6 to TRBJ2-2; tentatively, D is TRBD1 (6 bases). Germline loops: CDR1 SGHDT, CDR2 YYEEEE. CDR3 length equals 15 residues. Trimming removed 4 bases from V and 1 base from J, with 11 bases in between. CDR3 DNA sequence: TGTGCCAGCAGCCTAGTGGGACAGAACACCGGGGAGCTGTTTTTT. It yields the protein CASSLVGQNTGELFF.

V and J are TRBV7-2 and TRBJ2-7; TRBD1 matches at 7 bases. The CDR3 totals 15 residues. Germline lookup yields CDR1 SGHTA and CDR2 FQGNSA. J lost 3 bases, V lost 4 bases, and 9 bases had no gene match. The CDR3 region is CASSYQGQYNYEQYF. CDR3 coding DNA: TGTGCCAGCAGCTACCAGGGACAGTACAACTACGAGCAGTACTTC.

This clone was observed a single time. The chain combines TRBV5-1 with TRBJ1-4; the D is unclear. CDR3 length equals 15 residues. Trimming removed 2 bases from V and 5 bases from J, with 13 bases in between. Per the germline V gene, CDR1 is SGHRS and CDR2 is YFSETQ. This chain's CDR3 is CASSFFGEPNEKLFF. The CDR3 coding sequence is TGCGCCAGCAGCTTTTTTGGGGAGCCGAATGAAAAACTGTTTTTT.

CDR3 protein: CASSAGTGGPLEQYF. As DNA, the CDR3 is TGTGCCAGCAGCGCCGGGACAGGGGGACCCTTGGAGCAGTACTTC. This sequence joins TRBV7-9 and TRBJ2-7; TRBD1 aligns across 11 bases. This CDR3 comprises 15 residues. V lost 5 bases, J lost 7 bases, and 10 bases stayed unmatched. Germline V gives CDR1 SEHNR, CDR2 FQNEAQ (reference sequence). Supplemented by reference TRBV7-9 and TRBJ2-7, the full variable domain reads DTGVSQNPRHKITKRGQNVTFRCDPISEHNRLYWYRQTLGQGPEFLTYFQNEAQLEKSRLLSDRFSAERPKGSFSTLEIQRTEQGDSAMYLCASSAGTGGPLEQYFGPGTRLTVT.

This chain connects TRBV30 to TRBJ1-1, with D perhaps matching TRBD1 (5 bases). This CDR3 comprises 14 residues. The germline V gene encodes CDR1 GTSNPN and CDR2 SVGIG (reference sequence). V was pared by 1 base and J by 4 bases, with 13 bases between. The CDR3 spells CAWSGRKGVTEAFF. CDR3 sequence (DNA): TGTGCCTGGAGTGGTAGGAAAGGGGTCACTGAAGCTTTCTTT.

About this clone itself: One end of the junction does not line up with germline, which may come from a read error. The rearrangement joins TRBV28 to TRBJ1-2; D possibly corresponds to TRBD1 (6 bases). The CDR3 spans 15 residues. Germline V CDR1 and CDR2: MDHEN, SYDVKM. In DNA, the CDR3 is TGTGCTAGCAGTTCCCCGACAGGTTGGAGCTATGGCTACACCTTC. Its translation is CASSSPTGWSYGYTF.

This clone was counted only a few times. This chain uses TRBV6-5 with TRBJ2-5, with a weak D call TRBD2 (6 bases). Trimming removed 2 bases at V and 5 bases at J, with 15 bases between. This CDR3 spans 15 amino acids. Germline V gene lookup returns CDR1 MNHEY and CDR2 SVGAGI. The CDR3 loop reads CASSYGGVSRETQYF. The CDR3 coding sequence is TGTGCCAGCAGTTACGGCGGGGTGTCTCGGGAGACCCAGTACTTC.

This chain uses TRBV2 with TRBJ2-7; TRBD1 might be the D (6 bases). The CDR3 contains 13 residues. The ends were cut back, 4 bases at V and 1 base at J, with 8 bases in the middle. CDR1 SNHLY and CDR2 FYNNEI come from the germline V gene. The CDR3: CASSGGHSYEQYF. CDR3 coding DNA: TGTGCCAGCAGTGGGGGGCATTCCTACGAGCAGTACTTC.

The chain recombines TRBV5-4 with TRBJ2-7; a possible D gene is TRBD2 (6 bases). Germline CDR1 reads SGHNT; CDR2 reads YYREEE (reference sequence). The CDR3 length is 14 residues. V lost 1 base and J 1 base, leaving 9 bases between the germline ends. The CDR3: CASSLFGGSYEQYF. The CDR3 DNA reads TGTGCCAGCAGCTTGTTCGGGGGATCCTACGAGCAGTACTTC.